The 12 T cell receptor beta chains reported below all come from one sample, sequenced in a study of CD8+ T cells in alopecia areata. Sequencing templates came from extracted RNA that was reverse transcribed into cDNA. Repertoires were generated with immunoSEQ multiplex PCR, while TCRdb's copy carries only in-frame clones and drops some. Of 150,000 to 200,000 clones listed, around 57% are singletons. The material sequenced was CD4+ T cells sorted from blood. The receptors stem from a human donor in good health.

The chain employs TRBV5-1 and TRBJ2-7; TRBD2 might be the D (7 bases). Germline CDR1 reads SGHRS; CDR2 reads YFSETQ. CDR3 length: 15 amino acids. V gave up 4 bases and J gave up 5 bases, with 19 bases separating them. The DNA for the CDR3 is TGCGCCAGCAGCAAAGATAGGGGGGGCCAGGACGAGCAGTACTTC. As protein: CASSKDRGGQDEQYF.

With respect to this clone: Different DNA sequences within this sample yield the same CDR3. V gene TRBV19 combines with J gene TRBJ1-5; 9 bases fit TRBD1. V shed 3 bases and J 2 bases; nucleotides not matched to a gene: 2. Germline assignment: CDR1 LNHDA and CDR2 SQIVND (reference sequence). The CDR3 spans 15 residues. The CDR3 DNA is TGTGCCAGTAGTATCGACAGGGGGGGCAATCAGCCCCAGCATTTT. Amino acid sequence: CASSIDRGGNQPQHF.

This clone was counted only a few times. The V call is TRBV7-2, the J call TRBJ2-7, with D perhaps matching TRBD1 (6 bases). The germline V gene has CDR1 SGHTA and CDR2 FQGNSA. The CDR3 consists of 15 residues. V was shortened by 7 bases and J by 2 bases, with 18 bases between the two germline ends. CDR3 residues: CASKSAQGSPYEQYF. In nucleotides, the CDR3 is TGTGCCAGCAAATCGGCACAGGGAAGTCCCTACGAGCAGTACTTC.

In DNA, the CDR3 is TGCGCCAGCAGCCGAGGGAGTTCTGGGGCCAACGTCCTGACTTTC. Translated, it gives CASSRGSSGANVLTF. J is TRBJ2-6 and V is TRBV4-1; weak D call: TRBD2 (5 bases). The germline V gene has CDR1 MGHRA and CDR2 YSYEKL. The CDR3 extends over 15 amino acids. Trimming took off 4 bases at V and 1 base at J, with 8 bases between the two ends.

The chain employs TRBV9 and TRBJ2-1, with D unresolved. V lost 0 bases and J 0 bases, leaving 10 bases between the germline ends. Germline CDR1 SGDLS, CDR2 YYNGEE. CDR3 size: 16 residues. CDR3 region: CASSVGGRTSYNEQFF. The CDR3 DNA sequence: TGTGCCAGCAGCGTAGGGGGTAGAACCTCCTACAATGAGCAGTTCTTC.

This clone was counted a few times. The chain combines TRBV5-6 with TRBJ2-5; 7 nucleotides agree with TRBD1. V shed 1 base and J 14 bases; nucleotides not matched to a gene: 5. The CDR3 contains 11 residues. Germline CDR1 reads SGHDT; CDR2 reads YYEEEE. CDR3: CASSLLGTEYF. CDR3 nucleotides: TGTGCCAGCAGCTTGTTGGGGACAGAATACTTC.

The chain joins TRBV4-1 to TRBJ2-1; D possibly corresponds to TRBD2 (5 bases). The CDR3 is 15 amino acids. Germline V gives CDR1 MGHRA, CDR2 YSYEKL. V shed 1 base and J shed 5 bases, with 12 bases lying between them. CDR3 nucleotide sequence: TGCGCCAGCAGCCAAGGCGGGCGCCGGGACAATGAGCAGTTCTTC. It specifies CASSQGGRRDNEQFF.

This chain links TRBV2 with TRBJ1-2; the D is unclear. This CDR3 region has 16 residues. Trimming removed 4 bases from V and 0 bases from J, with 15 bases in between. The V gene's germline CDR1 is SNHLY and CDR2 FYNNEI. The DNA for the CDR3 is TGTGCCAGCAGTGCGGGGTCGGCAGGATCTAACTATGGCTACACCTTC. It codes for CASSAGSAGSNYGYTF. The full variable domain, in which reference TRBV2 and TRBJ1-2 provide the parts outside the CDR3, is EPEVTQTPSHQVTQMGQEVILRCVPISNHLYFYWYRQILGQKVEFLVSFYNNEISEKSEIFDDQFSVERPDGSNFTLKIRSTKLEDSAMYFCASSAGSAGSNYGYTFGSGTRLTVV.

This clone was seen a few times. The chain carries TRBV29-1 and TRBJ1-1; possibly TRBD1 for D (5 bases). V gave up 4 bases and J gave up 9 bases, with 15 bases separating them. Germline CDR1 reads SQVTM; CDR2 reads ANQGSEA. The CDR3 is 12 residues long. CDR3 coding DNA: TGCAGCGTTGCCCGTCAGGGTGGAAAAGCTTTCTTT. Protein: CSVARQGGKAFF. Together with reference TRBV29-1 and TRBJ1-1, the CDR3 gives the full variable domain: SAVISQKPSRDICQRGTSLTIQCQVDSQVTMMFWYRQQPGQSLTLIATANQGSEATYESGFVIDKFPISRPNLTFSTLTVSNMSPEDSSIYLCSVARQGGKAFFGQGTRLTVV.

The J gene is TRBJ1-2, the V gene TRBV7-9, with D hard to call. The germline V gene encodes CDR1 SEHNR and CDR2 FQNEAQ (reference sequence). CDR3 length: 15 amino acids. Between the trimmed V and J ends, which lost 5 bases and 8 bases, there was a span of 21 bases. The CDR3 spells CASSDLSATSGGYTF. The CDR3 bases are TGTGCCAGCAGCGACCTGAGCGCTACTAGCGGAGGCTACACCTTC.

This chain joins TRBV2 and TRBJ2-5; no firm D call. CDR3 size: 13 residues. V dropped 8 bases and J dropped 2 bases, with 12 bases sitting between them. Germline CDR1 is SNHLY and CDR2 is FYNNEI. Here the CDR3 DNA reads TGTGCCAGCGGAGTAGGTCAGCAAGAGACCCAGTACTTC. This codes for CASGVGQQETQYF.

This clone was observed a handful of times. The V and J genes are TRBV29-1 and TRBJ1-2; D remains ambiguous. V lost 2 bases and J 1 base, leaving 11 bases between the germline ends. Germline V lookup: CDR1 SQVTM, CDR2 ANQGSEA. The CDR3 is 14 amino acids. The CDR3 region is CSVESLGFNYGYTF. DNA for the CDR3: TGCAGCGTTGAATCTCTGGGATTTAACTATGGCTACACCTTC.